This TCR beta chain originates from a study of T-cell memory formation after mild COVID-19. This clonotype was detected only a few times. As yet, its antigen is unknown. Constant-segment primers and 5'RACE yielded cDNA libraries for TCR alpha and TCR beta, each carrying sample barcodes and UMIs. Via MiXCR, TCRdb re-called the 5' RACE reads, giving one row per CDR3 protein. The repertoire holds about 350,000 distinct CDR3 sequences, approximately 13% seen once, with about a fifth in the top ten. Findings of the study overall: Some SARS-CoV-2-responding clones were already detected in memory before infection. Day 15 to 85 contracting clones showed balanced CD4/CD8; later expanders leaned CD4+.

The V gene end was trimmed by 4 bases and the J gene end by 2 bases; junction bases not matched to a gene: 1. Germline CDR1 reads DFQATT; CDR2 reads SNEGSKA (reference sequence). CDR3 length equals 13 residues. The origin of this receptor is a man between 18 and 35 years old who had mild COVID-19 (a few samples of this study predate the infection). Cell type and time point are not known. The sample comprised PBMCs or a T cell subset sorted from them (not recorded which). The chain links TRBV20-1 to TRBJ2-5; 10 bases agree with TRBD2. The CDR3 DNA reads TGCAGTGCTATTAGCGGGGGGCAAGAGACCCAGTACTTC. It codes for CSAISGGQETQYF.